This T cell receptor beta chain was retrieved from a study of shared clonotypes between healthy human individuals. Study-level information: Three CD4 naive, three CD4 memory, two CD8 naive and one CD8 memory plate were used per donor.

Overall study findings and caveats: Naive CD4 clonotypes were shared across several donors at 4.5% to 6.5%.

V shed 3 bases and J 4 bases; nucleotides not matched to a gene: 6. The CDR3 loop spans 15 amino acids. Germline CDR1 reads MRHNA; CDR2 reads SNTAGT. Replicate PCRs from sorted subsets contained approximately 220 ng DNA, which is 31,000 or so T cell genomes. TCRdb's copy holds only in-frame clones and misses some; the assay was immunoSEQ multiplex PCR. The sample records approximately 940,000 clones, approximately 76% being singletons. This clone was picked up one time. Its matching antigen is unknown. Sequences were obtained from memory CD4+ T cells sorted from blood. Subset: CD45RA-negative fraction. This TCR derives from a man between 18 and 29 years old in good health. The chain uses TRBV6-4 and TRBJ1-2; 9 bases are a match to TRBD1. Here the CDR3 DNA reads TGTGCCAGCAGTGAGGGGACAGGGATCGGCTATGGCTACACCTTC. Translating it yields CASSEGTGIGYGYTF.